Below are 23 T cell receptor beta chains sequenced from a single sample in a study of spatial heterogeneity in lung cancer. Described time point: blood at routine non-recurrence follow-up after resection. Whole RNA obtained from tumor, nontumor lung or frozen PBMC underwent sequencing without sorting. TCRdb re-called the 5' RACE reads through MiXCR, storing one row per CDR3 protein. This sample has under 30,000 distinct CDR3 sequences, with roughly 6% found just once. The source was PBMCs, collected at follow-up. The receptors derive from a male donor with early-stage non-small cell lung cancer.

This clonotype showed up many times. The rearrangement links TRBV18 to TRBJ1-3; D gene ambiguous. In germline, CDR1 is KGHSH, CDR2 LQKENI. The CDR3 covers 16 residues. V lost 3 bases and J lost 0, with 12 bases in between. The CDR3 reads CASSPIRFGSGNTIYF. For the CDR3, the DNA is TGTGCCAGCTCACCTATAAGGTTTGGCTCTGGAAACACCATATATTTT.

This clonotype was picked up many times. This chain uses TRBV12-3 or TRBV12-4 with TRBJ2-5; TRBD2 aligns across 7 bases. This CDR3 is 15 amino acids long. J gave up 4 bases and V 0 bases, and 5 bases lay outside the gene matches. This CDR3 is CASSLARTRGETQYF. The DNA of the CDR3 is TGTGCCAGCAGTTTAGCCAGGACTAGAGGAGAGACCCAGTACTTC.

The rearrangement joins TRBV5-6 to TRBJ1-1; D remains unclear. The CDR3 is made up of 12 amino acids. Per germline, CDR1 SGHDT and CDR2 YYEEEE. Between the trimmed V and J ends, which lost 5 bases and 4 bases, there was a span of 9 bases. CDR3 nucleotide sequence: TGTGCCAGCAGTAATGCCTTCACTGAAGCTTTCTTT. Amino acids: CASSNAFTEAFF.

This clonotype occurred a few times. The chain has TRBV6-2 or TRBV6-3 and TRBJ1-2; D unresolved. CDR3 length: 12 amino acids. V was shortened by 10 bases and J by 4 bases, with 13 bases between the two germline ends. In germline, CDR1 is MNHEY, CDR2 SVGEGT. Here the CDR3 reads CATQPDGYGYTF. In nucleotides, the CDR3 is TGTGCCACCCAACCGGACGGCTATGGCTACACCTTC.

This clonotype showed up many times. This rearrangement joins TRBV14 to TRBJ2-3, with TRBD2 as a possible D gene (5 bases). V lost 1 base, J lost 2 bases, and 13 bases lay in between. This CDR3 has 16 amino acids. Germline CDR1 SGHDN, CDR2 FVKESK. The CDR3 region is CASSQVQASYTDTQYF. The CDR3 region has the DNA TGTGCCAGCAGCCAAGTTCAGGCTAGCTACACAGATACGCAGTATTTT. Based on the CDR3 plus reference TRBV14 and TRBJ2-3, the full variable domain is EAGVTQFPSHSVIEKGQTVTLRCDPISGHDNLYWYRRVMGKEIKFLLHFVKESKQDESGMPNNRFLAERTGGTYSTLKVQPAELEDSGVYFCASSQVQASYTDTQYFGPGTRLTVL.

This clonotype came up many times. This chain uses TRBV6-2 or TRBV6-3 with TRBJ1-5; 7 positions agree with TRBD1. This CDR3 is built from 15 residues. In germline, CDR1 is MNHEY, CDR2 SVGEGT. Trimming at V came to 6 bases and at J to 3 bases, leaving 8 bases not matched to a gene. The CDR3 protein is CASSPQGVNNQPQHF. CDR3 bases: TGTGCCAGCAGCCCCCAGGGGGTAAACAATCAGCCCCAGCATTTT.

The rearrangement links TRBV7-9 to TRBJ1-4; D may be TRBD1 (5 bases). Per germline, CDR1 SEHNR and CDR2 FQNEAQ (reference sequence). Trimming took 5 bases from V and 8 from J, leaving 12 bases between them. This CDR3 comprises 13 residues. This CDR3 reads CASSPRTLEKLFF. Written as DNA, the CDR3 is TGTGCCAGCAGCCCCCGGACATTGGAAAAACTGTTTTTT.

The rearrangement links TRBV3-1 to TRBJ2-7, with D unclear. CDR3 length: 16 amino acids. V lost 0 bases to trimming and J lost 2 bases, with 14 bases between them. The germline gives CDR1 LGHDT, CDR2 YNNKEL (reference sequence). The CDR3 loop reads CASSQDPGLTAYEQYF. Written as DNA, the CDR3 is TGTGCCAGCAGCCAAGATCCGGGCCTCACCGCCTACGAGCAGTACTTC.

This clonotype was seen only a few times. This sequence joins TRBV29-1 and TRBJ2-3, with a tentative D call TRBD2 (5 bases). The CDR3 extends over 14 amino acids. Trimming pared 6 bases from V and 1 base from J, leaving 14 bases between. The germline gives CDR1 SQVTM, CDR2 ANQGSEA. CDR3 sequence reads: CSVELGRGTDTQYF. CDR3 in DNA: TGCAGCGTGGAACTAGGGAGAGGCACAGATACGCAGTATTTT.

The chain links TRBV18 to TRBJ2-1; 11 bases are shared with TRBD2. CDR1 is KGHSH and CDR2 is LQKENI in the germline V gene. The CDR3 extends over 15 amino acids. With 4 bases clipped from V and 6 bases from J, the junction kept 5 bases outside the gene matches. CDR3 amino acids: CASSQLAGGFNEQFF. CDR3 coding DNA: TGTGCCAGCTCACAGCTAGCGGGAGGTTTCAATGAGCAGTTCTTC. The full variable domain, its missing parts supplied by reference TRBV18 and TRBJ2-1, is NAGVMQNPRHLVRRRGQEARLRCSPMKGHSHVYWYRQLPEEGLKFMVYLQKENIIDESGMPKERFSAEFPKEGPSILRIQQVVRGDSAAYFCASSQLAGGFNEQFFGPGTRLTVL.

In its sample, this clonotype was seen many times. The chain employs TRBV12-3 or TRBV12-4 and TRBJ2-2; D is undetermined. Trimming removed 2 bases from V and 5 bases from J, with 6 bases in between. The CDR3 loop spans 13 amino acids. In DNA form, the CDR3 reads TGTGCCAGCAGTTTATCGGAGACCGGGGAGCTGTTTTTT. It yields the protein CASSLSETGELFF.

The chain combines TRBV19 with TRBJ2-1, with 7 bases that match TRBD2. This CDR3 comprises 15 residues. Germline lookup yields CDR1 LNHDA and CDR2 SQIVND (reference sequence). With V trimmed by 3 bases and J by 5 bases, 7 bases remained unmatched. The CDR3 is CASSIRTRRDNEQFF. Here the CDR3 DNA reads TGTGCCAGTAGTATCAGGACTAGAAGGGACAATGAGCAGTTCTTC.

This clonotype turned up a few times. This chain connects TRBV18 to TRBJ2-1; no definite D call. Germline V gene lookup returns CDR1 KGHSH and CDR2 LQKENI. This CDR3 is built from 13 residues. V was trimmed by 6 bases and J by 4 bases, leaving 10 bases between them. CDR3 sequence reads: CASSDPAYNEQFF. CDR3 sequence (DNA): TGTGCCAGCTCGGACCCGGCTTACAATGAGCAGTTCTTC.

At least ten counts were recorded for this clonotype. The J gene is TRBJ1-2, the V gene TRBV6-1; 9 positions match TRBD1. CDR3 size: 15 residues. CDR1 MNHNS and CDR2 SASEGT come from the germline V gene. V dropped 4 bases and J dropped 4; count of bases not matched to a gene: 7. For the CDR3, the DNA is TGTGCCAGCAGTGCCGGGACAGGGCCCTTCTATGGCTACACCTTC. As protein: CASSAGTGPFYGYTF.

The chain joins TRBV7-9 to TRBJ2-2; TRBD1 aligns across 10 bases. CDR1 SEHNR and CDR2 FQNEAQ come from the germline V gene (reference sequence). Trimming removed 5 bases from V and 2 bases from J; junction bases left unmatched: 5. The CDR3 extends over 16 amino acids. The CDR3 DNA sequence: TGTGCCAGCAGCCCCCGGGACAGGGGTAACACCGGGGAGCTGTTTTTT. It is translated as CASSPRDRGNTGELFF.

This rearrangement joins TRBV30 to TRBJ2-4; 10 bases are a match to TRBD1. Germline assignment: CDR1 GTSNPN and CDR2 SVGIG (reference sequence). The CDR3 is made up of 12 amino acids. The J segment lost 11 bases and the V segment lost 2 bases, leaving 3 bases of the junction unmatched. The CDR3 here is CAWSSDRGLQYF. DNA of the CDR3: TGTGCCTGGAGTTCTGACAGGGGGCTTCAGTACTTC.

In its sample, this clonotype is medium-sized. The chain joins TRBV29-1 to TRBJ2-5; D might be TRBD2 (5 bases). This CDR3 spans 11 amino acids. Germline values: CDR1 SQVTM, CDR2 ANQGSEA. The ends were cut back, 7 bases at V and 4 bases at J, with 10 bases in the middle. The CDR3 reads CSALEGETQYF. CDR3 coding DNA: TGCAGCGCCCTTGAGGGAGAGACCCAGTACTTC.

This clonotype was seen a handful of times. V usage is TRBV29-1 and J usage is TRBJ2-5, with 8 bases identical to TRBD1. J lost 4 bases, V lost 8 bases, and 9 bases had no gene match. Per germline, CDR1 SQVTM and CDR2 ANQGSEA. The CDR3 has 13 residues. CDR3 region: CSITGTGIETQYF. DNA of the CDR3: TGCAGCATAACCGGGACAGGTATAGAGACCCAGTACTTC.

This clonotype has ten or more counts. The J gene is TRBJ1-1, the V gene TRBV5-1; a possible D gene is TRBD1 (5 bases). Trimming removed 4 bases from V and 2 bases from J, with 9 bases in between. The germline CDR1 and CDR2 sequences are SGHRS and YFSETQ. This CDR3 region has 13 residues. CDR3 coding DNA: TGCGCCAGCAGCCTTGACAGTAACACTGAAGCTTTCTTT. Its translation: CASSLDSNTEAFF. Supplemented by reference TRBV5-1 and TRBJ1-1, the full variable domain reads KAGVTQTPRYLIKTRGQQVTLSCSPISGHRSVSWYQQTPGQGLQFLFEYFSETQRNKGNFPGRFSGRQFSNSRSEMNVSTLELGDSALYLCASSLDSNTEAFFGQGTRLTVV.

This clonotype occurred many times. J is TRBJ1-4 and V is TRBV20-1; tentative D call: TRBD1 (5 bases). The CDR3 runs 13 residues. Trimming stripped 6 bases from V and 8 bases from J, with 16 bases between. Germline loops: CDR1 DFQATT, CDR2 SNEGSKA (reference sequence). CDR3 sequence: CSAYSGKEEKLFF. The CDR3 coding sequence is TGCAGTGCATATTCAGGGAAGGAGGAAAAACTGTTTTTT.

This clonotype was found a few times. The rearrangement uses TRBV5-1 and TRBJ2-2, with D uncertain. V was clipped by 6 bases and J by 4 bases, with 19 bases between them. This CDR3 comprises 16 residues. Germline CDR1 is SGHRS and CDR2 is YFSETQ. The DNA of the CDR3 is TGCGCCAGCACCCCCATGCCGGGTTCGGCCACCGGGGAGCTGTTTTTT. It codes for CASTPMPGSATGELFF.

This clonotype was seen only a few times. The chain couples TRBV11-2 to TRBJ2-3; either TRBD1 or TRBD2 may supply D (5 bases each). Germline V lookup: CDR1 SGHAT, CDR2 FQNNGV. The V end lost 5 bases, the J end lost 1 base, and 13 bases lay between the germline ends. This CDR3 has 15 amino acids. The DNA of the CDR3 is TGTGCCAGCAGCACTACCCGAGGGGGCACAGATACGCAGTATTTT. Translating it yields CASSTTRGGTDTQYF. Full variable domain (missing parts from reference TRBV11-2 and TRBJ2-3): EAGVAQSPRYKIIEKRQSVAFWCNPISGHATLYWYQQILGQGPKLLIQFQNNGVVDDSQLPKDRFSAERLKGVDSTLKIQPAKLEDSAVYLCASSTTRGGTDTQYFGPGTRLTVL.

The chain carries TRBV20-1 and TRBJ2-3; D may be TRBD2 (6 bases). CDR1 DFQATT and CDR2 SNEGSKA come from the germline V gene (reference sequence). V shed 5 bases and J shed 7 bases, with 16 bases lying between them. The CDR3 consists of 13 residues. CDR3 nucleotides: TGCAGTGCTGGAGCAGGGAGGTGGAATACGCAGTATTTT. Protein sequence: CSAGAGRWNTQYF.